This paragraph covers one T cell receptor beta chain sequence. This entry is derived from a study of CD8 T cells in Susac syndrome. Reverse transcription of roughly 0.5 to 1 ug RNA was carried out with random hexamers. One entry per CDR3 protein results from TCRdb running MiXCR on the immunoSEQ multiplex PCR reads. The table includes more than 150,000 distinct CDR3 sequences, around 94% detected once. Sample: CD4+ T cells from PBMCs. This receptor was obtained from a human donor in good health.

Written as DNA, the CDR3 is TGTGCCAGCAGTGGCCAGGGAGGTGGCTACACCTTC. It yields the protein CASSGQGGGYTF. J is TRBJ1-2 and V is TRBV12-3 or TRBV12-4; D is perhaps TRBD1 (5 bases). The CDR3 spans 12 residues. Trimming left V 5 bases short and J 7 bases short, with 11 bases between.